What follows describes a single T cell receptor (beta chain). Its target is unknown. This sample is drawn from a study of shared clonotypes between healthy human individuals. Study-wide results and limits: The rarefaction results pointed to incomplete sorted-subset sequencing despite large depth.

Clones were read by immunoSEQ multiplex PCR, and TCRdb kept only the in-frame ones, dropping some. The sample records roughly 1 million clones, around four fifths being singletons. Trimming pared 6 bases from V and 0 bases from J, leaving 9 bases between. The CDR3 length is 14 residues. From germline, CDR1 is MGHDK and CDR2 SYGVNS. The clonotype was recovered from a man between 18 and 35 years old in good health. The sequenced sample was memory CD4+ T cells sorted from blood. Documented subset: CD45RA-negative fraction. This chain joins TRBV25-1 and TRBJ1-3, with unresolved D. CDR3 sequence (DNA): TGTGCCAGCAGAGACATTTACTCTGGAAACACCATATATTTT. As protein: CASRDIYSGNTIYF.